What follows describes a single T cell receptor beta chain. Its antigen is unknown. The V and J ends lost 4 bases and 10 bases, in that order; junction bases with no gene match: 19. The CDR3 is 17 amino acids. Germline-derived CDR1 and CDR2 are MDHEN and SYDVKM. Nominal health characterized the donors when sampled, though unrecorded immune exposures were likely. The PCR contained 60 Vbeta and 13 Jbeta primers. The data were produced by immunoSEQ multiplex PCR, yet TCRdb's version contains in-frame clones alone and is incomplete. The sample records 130,000 or so clones, 82% being singletons. This sample stems from a study of cytomegalovirus exposure and HLA in healthy donors. Study conclusions and caveats: Within an earlier analysis, most TCR beta V segments proved productive either about 87% or about 30% of the time. Rare TCR sequences predominated, though certain public TCRs were found in many donors.

The J gene is TRBJ1-2, the V gene TRBV28, with TRBD1 matching over 9 bases. The receptor's source is a woman in her thirties or forties in good health and CMV-seronegative. Input material: PBMCs. The CDR3 DNA is TGTGCCAGCAGTTCAAACATAGGGACAGGGTGGATCGGTGTCTACACCTTC. This sequence encodes CASSSNIGTGWIGVYTF.